This T cell receptor (beta chain) is from a study of T cells in localized non-small cell lung cancer (dated by TCRdb to 2018 to 2020). The study in broad terms: Comparing tumors with uninvolved tumor-adjacent lungs, the study looked at the T cell repertoires of a few hundred patients with early-stage NSCLC. The mean age of the NSCLC patients was about 64 years, with about 130 men and 110 or so women. The cohort consisted of 200 to 300 treatment-naive NSCLC patients whose localized lung tumors had been resected. The study at large found these results: A median of roughly 50 of the top 100 tumor clones turned up in the paired uninvolved adjacent lung, and 25 to 35 of those clones also ranked among the top 100 of that same adjacent lung. Uninvolved tumor-adjacent lung showed the highest T cell clonality, higher than tumor, which suggests more focused antigenic responses in the adjacent lung. Since the design was exploratory, TCR variables were selected using unadjusted p-values with no false-discovery rate correction. Longer overall survival was associated with higher T cell density in blood, whereas shorter survival was associated with higher clonality in adjacent lung. Because multi-region sequencing of the tumors was not done, intratumor heterogeneity could not be ruled out.

The immunoSEQ Assay was used to sequence TCR beta CDR3 regions from DNA. The source study handled its data this way. T cell density was computed as TCR beta template counts normalized to usable DNA estimated by amplifying housekeeping genes. Using the preseqR package, richness was estimated by extrapolating to 120,000 templates for tissue samples and 400,000 templates for PBMC samples. Clonality was taken to be one minus Pielou's evenness. Tissue-enriched TCRs were identified by differential abundance testing using productive amino-acid clonotypes, minimum total count 5 and alpha 0.1. The Jaccard Index and the Morisita Overlap Index were used to measure how much the repertoires overlapped between compartments. GLIPH clustered TCR beta CDR3s with public tetramer-defined viral CDR3s; viral motifs required at least three viral sequences plus V-gene enrichment. Held by TCRdb, this immuneACCESS table contains in-frame sequences only and omits some clones. Under half of the omission traces to an unresolved V gene where checked; the cause of the rest is unknown. V and J calls and clone size are copied from that table; D and trimming were computed from the DNA. For this sample the table gives 20,000 to 25,000 clones, of which about 90% were detected only once. The top ten clones comprise about 6.7% of the sample.

At diagnosis, tumor, uninvolved tumor-adjacent lung and peripheral blood were collected and then preserved as a mix of FFPE and fresh-frozen material. For TCR repertoire profiling, the blood samples were analyzed as peripheral blood mononuclear cells. On this clone itself: Its antigen specificity is not known. No much larger clone exists at a distance of one base, and base qualities are not known.

This clonotype was obtained from a male donor aged 60 or older with stage I squamous cell lung carcinoma. The sample in question was peripheral blood, obtained before any cancer treatment.

CDR3 protein: CASADGALNTEAFF. The base sequence is TGTGCCAGTGCGGACGGCGCCTTGAACACTGAAGCTTTCTTT. The V and J genes are TRBV6-1 and TRBJ1-1; the D segment cannot be called with confidence. The CDR3 runs 14 residues from the cysteine to the phenylalanine. The read is trimmed to its CDR3 DNA, 42 bases read in frame from base 1. In the germline V gene, CDR1 corresponds to MNHNS and CDR2 to SASEGT. V gives up 9 bases and J gives up 0 bases, and the segment between their germline ends measures 14 bases.